Listed here is a single T cell receptor beta chain. What it recognizes is unknown. TCR beta CDR3 region amplification was performed from RNA transcripts. The primer set for the first-round RT-PCR of the TCR CDR3 was HTBI. TCRdb passed the multiplex PCR reads through MiXCR, listing each CDR3 protein once. In the table there are roughly 420,000 distinct CDR3 sequences, roughly 13% of which are singletons. Diagnoses rested on clinical symptoms, serum thyroxine and TRAb, thyroid ultrasound and orbital computed tomography. The entry originates in a study of T cells in Graves' hyperthyroidism and ophthalmopathy. Turning to the study itself: Peripheral blood specimens were obtained at initial diagnosis, prior to any treatment.

Study results and limitations: Ophthalmopathy was model-predicted a median roughly 6.3 months pre-onset.

The specimen sequenced was blood. The TCR originated in a woman between 18 and 30 years old with Graves' hyperthyroidism.

CDR3 protein: CASSVVDQRQYNEQFF. CDR3 DNA sequence: TGTGCCAGCAGCGTAGTGGACCAGCGGCAATACAATGAGCAGTTCTTC. This chain uses TRBV9 with TRBJ2-1; weak D call: TRBD2 (5 bases). This CDR3 contains 16 residues. Germline loops: CDR1 SGDLS, CDR2 YYNGEE. The ends were cut back, 0 bases at V and 4 bases at J, with 14 bases in the middle.